The rows below give T cell receptor beta chains drawn from one sample of a study of type 1 and type 2 diabetes patients. TCRdb ran MiXCR on the multiplex PCR reads and lists one entry per CDR3 protein. This table holds about 250,000 distinct CDR3 sequences, more than 45% found once. Sequencing was carried out using peripheral blood mononuclear cells (PBMCs). These TCRs come from a man younger than 30 with type 2 diabetes. Each CDR3 is given with its conserved first and last residue. A D gene is named only where the DNA matches it firmly. Expanded clones get a size class; other rows say once, few or many, or leave the size out.

>TRBJ2-7|TRBV12-3/TRBV12-4|NA|TRBD1
CASSLRGGGTYEQYF
TGTGCCAGCAGTTTAAGAGGGGGCGGTACCTACGAGCAGTACTTC
>TRBJ1-6|TRBV7-8|few|NA
CASQLSSYNSPLHF
TGTGCCAGCCAACTGAGCTCCTATAATTCACCCCTCCACTTT
>TRBJ1-1|TRBV6-2/TRBV6-3|NA|TRBD1
CASIMERTGNTEAFF
TGTGCCAGCATCATGGAACGGACAGGGAACACTGAAGCTTTCTTT
>TRBJ2-7|TRBV5-1|NA|TRBD2
CASSSSVAGDEQYF
TGTGCCAGCAGCTCCTCGGTAGCGGGAGACGAGCAGTACTTC
>TRBJ1-1|TRBV7-6|NA|NA
CANAREDNTEAFF
TGTGCCAACGCCCGAGAGGACAACACTGAAGCTTTCTTT
>TRBJ2-3|TRBV6-2/TRBV6-3|NA|NA
CASSFQEHTDTQYF
TGTGCCAGCAGTTTTCAAGAGCACACAGATACGCAGTATTTT
>TRBJ2-7|TRBV5-1|NA|NA
CASTHDLDYEQYF
TGCGCCAGCACGCACGATTTAGACTACGAGCAGTACTTC
>TRBJ1-4|TRBV10-3|many|TRBD1
CATGRGTGATNEKLFF
TGTGCCACCGGGAGGGGGACAGGAGCAACAAATGAAAAACTGTTTTTT
>TRBJ1-1|TRBV7-8|few|NA
CASSFLLDTEAFF
TGTGCCAGCAGCTTTCTGCTGGACACTGAAGCTTTCTTT
>TRBJ2-5|TRBV24-1|NA|NA
CATSDQTEYQETQYF
TGTGCCACCAGTGATCAAACAGAGTACCAAGAGACCCAGTACTTC
>TRBJ2-7|TRBV2|few|NA
CASSVERAGYEQYF
TGTGCCAGCAGTGTGGAAAGGGCAGGCTACGAGCAGTACTTC
>TRBJ2-5|TRBV7-8|few|NA
CASSPRVLGETQYF
TGTGCCAGCAGCCCCCGGGTACTAGGCGAGACCCAGTACTTC
>TRBJ2-3|TRBV9|NA|TRBD2
CASSVLNGGAGDTQYF
TGTGCCAGCAGCGTACTGAACGGGGGGGCAGGAGATACGCAGTATTTT
>TRBJ1-2|TRBV4-3|few|NA
CASSQERRGYTF
TGCGCCAGCAGCCAAGAGCGTCGTGGCTACACCTTC
>TRBJ1-2|TRBV6-1|NA|NA
CASSLVTAVRGYTF
TGTGCCAGCAGTTTGGTGACAGCCGTTCGGGGCTACACCTTC
>TRBJ1-1|TRBV6-5|few|NA
CASSSEHYNTEAFF
TGTGCCAGCAGTTCCGAACATTACAACACTGAAGCTTTCTTT
>TRBJ1-2|TRBV6-2/TRBV6-3|NA|NA
CASSYSSTATDYGYTF
TGTGCCAGCAGTTACTCGAGTACAGCGACGGACTATGGCTACACCTTC
>TRBJ1-6|TRBV7-2|many|NA
CASSTGRGSPLHF
TGTGCCAGCAGCACCGGCCGGGGTTCACCCCTCCACTTT
>TRBJ2-3|TRBV30|NA|TRBD2
CAWSVRQRGGLGYF
TGTGCCTGGAGTGTACGCCAGCGGGGGGGCCTTGGGTATTTT
>TRBJ2-3|TRBV2|NA|NA
CASRLTSGVRTDTQYF
TGTGCCAGCAGGTTGACGTCAGGGGTCCGCACAGATACGCAGTATTTT
>TRBJ2-3|TRBV28|NA|TRBD2
CASSSGLAGGLTDTQYF
TGTGCCAGCAGTTCCGGACTAGCGGGGGGGCTCACAGATACGCAGTATTTT
>TRBJ2-1|TRBV7-9|few|NA
CASSSPGESYNEQFF
TGTGCCAGCAGCTCCCCGGGTGAGTCCTACAATGAGCAGTTCTTC
>TRBJ1-2|TRBV7-2|NA|NA
CASSSLGTLATF
TGTGCCAGCAGCTCGCTCGGGACACTGGCCACCTTC
>TRBJ2-7|TRBV20-1|NA|TRBD2
CSARDGSSGSREQYF
TGCAGTGCTAGAGACGGTTCTAGCGGGAGCCGGGAGCAGTACTTC
>TRBJ1-5|TRBV19|few|NA
CASSTTGQSQPQHF
TGTGCCAGTAGTACAACAGGGCAAAGTCAGCCCCAGCATTTT
>TRBJ1-1|TRBV29-1|NA|TRBD1
CSVHTGANTEAFF
TGCAGCGTTCATACAGGGGCGAACACTGAAGCTTTCTTT
>TRBJ2-1|TRBV20-1|NA|TRBD2
CSARGESGSLRYYNEQFF
TGCAGTGCTAGGGGCGAGAGCGGGAGCCTGCGCTACTACAATGAGCAGTTCTTC